The source of this TCR beta chain is a study of T cells in Graves' hyperthyroidism and ophthalmopathy. Per the germline V gene, CDR1 is LNHNV and CDR2 is YYDKDF (reference sequence). The CDR3 covers 15 residues. TCR beta CDR3 sequences were amplified from RNA transcripts. HTBI primers were employed in a first-round RT-PCR of the TCR CDR3. TCRdb re-called the multiplex PCR reads with MiXCR, one entry per CDR3 protein. The sample lists fewer than 650,000 distinct CDR3 sequences, approximately 15% occurring once. About this clonotype: Its antigen is not known. Mismatch with germline at one junction end may stem from a read error.

Study-wide results and caveats: Blood also showed most of the thyroid clonotypes that were expanded above 0.001.

Sequenced: blood. The genes are TRBV15 and TRBJ1-6; 7 bases fit TRBD1. This TCR derives from a woman between 40 and 55 years old with Graves' hyperthyroidism. DNA for the CDR3: TGTGCCACCAGCGTAGGGGGCGCGGGTAATCCACCCCTCCACTTT. Translating gives CATSVGGAGNPPLHF.